This T cell receptor (beta chain) is from a study of blood T cell repertoires in COVID-19. Study-level background: The United States, Italy and Spain provided the acute and convalescent COVID-19 samples. T cells, B-cell-depleted T cells, or PBMCs provided the cDNA or gDNA that served as material.

This clone was counted once. Between the trimmed V and J ends, which lost 2 bases and 9 bases, there was a span of 5 bases. The CDR3 extends over 12 amino acids. Clinical history reported by participants formed the basis on which cohorts were assigned. All recovered Cohort 3 donors got two negative PCRs, got clearance, or saw symptom resolution. The protocol was immunoSEQ multiplex PCR, while the TCRdb copy is restricted to in-frame clones and leaves out a portion. Of 250,000 or so clones listed, 70% to 90% were seen once; the top ten hold 11%. The specimen was PBMCs or T cells enriched from blood (not recorded which). The receptor was derived from a man younger than 45 who had recovered from COVID-19. The rearrangement links TRBV12-3 or TRBV12-4 to TRBJ1-6, with D uncertain. This CDR3 reads CASSLRGSPLHF. CDR3 nucleotide sequence: TGTGCCAGCAGTTTAAGAGGTTCACCCCTCCACTTT.